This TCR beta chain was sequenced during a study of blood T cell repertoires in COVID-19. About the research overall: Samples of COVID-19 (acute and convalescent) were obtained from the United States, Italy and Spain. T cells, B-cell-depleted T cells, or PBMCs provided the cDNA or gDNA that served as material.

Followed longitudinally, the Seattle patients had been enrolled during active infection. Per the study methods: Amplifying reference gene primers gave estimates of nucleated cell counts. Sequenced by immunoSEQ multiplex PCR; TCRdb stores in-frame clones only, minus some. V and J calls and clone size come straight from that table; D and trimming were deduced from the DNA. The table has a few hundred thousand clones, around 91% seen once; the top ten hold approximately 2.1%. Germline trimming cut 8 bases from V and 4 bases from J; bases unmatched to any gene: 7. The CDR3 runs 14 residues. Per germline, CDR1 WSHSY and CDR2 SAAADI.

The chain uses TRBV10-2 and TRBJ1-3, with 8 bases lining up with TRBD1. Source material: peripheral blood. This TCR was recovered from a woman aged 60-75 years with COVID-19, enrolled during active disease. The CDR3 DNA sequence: TGCGCCAGCTCCAGGGGGCTAGACGGAAACACCATATATTTT. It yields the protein CASSRGLDGNTIYF.